The present entry profiles one T cell receptor (beta chain) with its context. Other DNA sequences in this specimen translate into the identical CDR3. The assay was immunoSEQ multiplex PCR, and TCRdb's table has in-frame clones only and misses some. The data show about 590,000 clones, with roughly 95% seen just once and 0.085% to 0.11% held by the top ten. This sample is part of a study of shared clonotypes between healthy human individuals. Selected positively for CCR7 and CD45RO-negative, naive CD8 cells excluded terminally differentiated effector memory CD45RA+ cells. CDR1 is MDHEN and CDR2 is SYDVKM in the germline V gene. The CDR3 consists of 14 residues. V shed 3 bases and J 2 bases; nucleotides not matched to a gene: 4.

The receptor's source is a woman younger than 45 in good health. The J gene is TRBJ2-7, the V gene TRBV28; 7 bases map to TRBD1. Sequenced material: naive CD8+ T cells sorted from blood. CDR3 protein: CASSFGRGTYEQYF. The CDR3 DNA sequence: TGTGCCAGCAGTTTCGGCAGGGGGACCTACGAGCAGTACTTC.